Sequencing of this TCR beta chain was carried out in a study of blood T cell repertoires in COVID-19. Study summary: Acute and convalescent COVID-19 samples came from the United States, Italy and Spain. T cells, B-cell-depleted T cells, or PBMCs supplied cDNA or gDNA.

Trimming cost V 3 bases and J 4 bases, with 10 bases left between them. Germline assignment: CDR1 LNHNV and CDR2 YYDKDF (reference sequence). This CDR3 has 15 amino acids. TCRdb's table, derived via immunoSEQ multiplex PCR, lists solely in-frame clones and lacks some. The sample yields approximately 440,000 clones, roughly 88% seen once. Sequencing used peripheral blood. The origin of this receptor is a woman aged 50 to 60 with COVID-19, enrolled during active disease. The genes are TRBV15 and TRBJ1-6, with D maybe TRBD1 (5 bases). The CDR3 loop is CATSRGGPYNSPLHF. CDR3 DNA: TGTGCCACCAGCAGGGGGGGACCTTATAATTCACCCCTCCACTTT. The whole variable domain, remainder taken from reference TRBV15 and TRBJ1-6, is DAMVIQNPRYQVTQFGKPVTLSCSQTLNHNVMYWYQQKSSQAPKLLFHYYDKDFNNEADTPDNFQSRRPNTSFCFLDIRSPGLGDTAMYLCATSRGGPYNSPLHFGNGTRLTVT.